These 25 T cell receptor beta chains were sequenced from one sample in a study of CD8 T cells in ankylosing spondylitis. TCRdb analysed the 5' RACE reads with MiXCR anew, one entry per CDR3 protein. Among some 340,000 distinct CDR3 sequences listed, around 15% were seen once. The specimen sequenced was blood, either unsorted or a sorted T cell fraction (not recorded which). The receptors derive from a male donor with ankylosing spondylitis or in good health (not recorded which).

This clonotype showed up many times. This chain links TRBV12-3 or TRBV12-4 with TRBJ1-5; D unresolved. The V gene lost 4 bases and the J gene lost 3 bases, with 13 bases spanning the gap. The CDR3 runs to 15 residues. The CDR3 region is CASSSGAQFNQPQHF. The CDR3 nucleotides are TGTGCCAGCAGTTCGGGAGCCCAATTCAATCAGCCCCAGCATTTT.

This clonotype was observed a handful of times. CDR3: CSARTPGLSNQPQHF. The DNA of the CDR3 is TGCAGTGCTAGAACCCCAGGGCTTAGCAATCAGCCCCAGCATTTT. The V call is TRBV20-1, the J call TRBJ1-5, with D perhaps TRBD1 (5 bases). The V end lost 2 bases, the J end lost 0 bases, and 11 bases lay between the germline ends. Per the germline V gene, CDR1 is DFQATT and CDR2 is SNEGSKA (reference sequence). The CDR3 consists of 15 residues.

The chain links TRBV29-1 to TRBJ2-1; 9 bases match TRBD2. Germline trimming cut 7 bases from V and 4 bases from J; bases unmatched to any gene: 8. The CDR3 has 14 amino acids. Germline loops: CDR1 SQVTM, CDR2 ANQGSEA. The CDR3 spells CSGASGGIYNEQFF. CDR3 in DNA: TGCAGCGGAGCCAGCGGGGGGATTTACAATGAGCAGTTCTTC.

This clonotype was detected a few times. The chain has TRBV20-1 and TRBJ2-1, with 8 positions matching TRBD2. This CDR3 contains 14 residues. Unmatched junction bases numbered 5, after V lost 3 bases and J lost 4 bases. From germline, CDR1 is DFQATT and CDR2 SNEGSKA (reference sequence). In DNA, the CDR3 is TGCAGTGCTAGTACTAGCGGACATTACAATGAGCAGTTCTTC. Protein: CSASTSGHYNEQFF.

In its sample, this clonotype was seen many times. The CDR3 bases are TGTGCCAGCAGTGAAGCTTTACGGTGGAACACTGAAGCTTTCTTT. This encodes CASSEALRWNTEAFF. The J gene is TRBJ1-1, the V gene TRBV6-1; D ambiguous. The CDR3 contains 15 residues. Trimming cost V 0 bases and J 1 base, with 9 bases left between them. Germline lookup yields CDR1 MNHNS and CDR2 SASEGT.

The rearrangement joins TRBV20-1 to TRBJ2-5, with D possibly matching TRBD1 (6 bases). Germline V CDR1 and CDR2: DFQATT, SNEGSKA (reference sequence). The CDR3 runs to 13 residues. Trimming stripped 6 bases from V and 5 bases from J, with 16 bases between. The CDR3: CSAGKQGGETQYF. CDR3 bases: TGCAGTGCCGGGAAACAGGGCGGGGAGACCCAGTACTTC.

This clonotype was seen only a few times. This sequence joins TRBV7-2 and TRBJ1-1; D is unresolved. The V and J ends lost 1 base and 0 bases respectively, with 12 bases between them. The CDR3 length is 16 residues. Germline V CDR1 and CDR2: SGHTA, FQGNSA. The CDR3 region has the DNA TGTGCCAGCAGCTTAGTCCGCACTGCAGTGAACACTGAAGCTTTCTTT. Protein: CASSLVRTAVNTEAFF. Based on the CDR3 plus reference TRBV7-2 and TRBJ1-1, the full variable domain is GAGVSQSPSNKVTEKGKDVELRCDPISGHTALYWYRQSLGQGLEFLIYFQGNSAPDKSGLPSDRFSAERTGGSVSTLTIQRTQQEDSAVYLCASSLVRTAVNTEAFFGQGTRLTVV.

The chain uses TRBV6-4 and TRBJ2-2; D is unresolved. The CDR3 loop spans 14 amino acids. V was shortened by 4 bases and J by 2 bases, with 8 bases between the two germline ends. The germline gives CDR1 MRHNA, CDR2 SNTAGT. This CDR3 reads CASSVMVNTGELFF. The CDR3 DNA follows: TGTGCCAGCAGTGTCATGGTTAACACCGGGGAGCTGTTTTTT.

This sequence joins TRBV5-1 and TRBJ1-4; the match to TRBD1 covers 11 bases. The CDR3 has 15 residues. With V trimmed by 3 bases and J by 5 bases, 3 bases remained unmatched. The germline CDR1 and CDR2 sequences are SGHRS and YFSETQ. The chain's CDR3 is CASSWTGGGNEKLFF. The CDR3 DNA reads TGCGCCAGCAGCTGGACAGGGGGCGGAAATGAAAAACTGTTTTTT.

This clonotype was recorded at least ten times. This chain connects TRBV21-1 to TRBJ2-7. TRBV21-1 has pseudogene status. The CDR3 sequence is 11 residues long. This CDR3 is CASSKDLEQYF. CDR3 coding DNA: TGTGCCAGCAGCAAAGATCTCGAGCAGTACTTC.

V is TRBV5-1 and J is TRBJ1-6; perhaps TRBD1 as D (6 bases). Germline V CDR1 and CDR2: SGHRS, YFSETQ. Trimming pared 5 bases from V and 10 bases from J, leaving 19 bases between. CDR3 size: 15 residues. CDR3 in DNA: TGCGCCAGCAGGGATACAGGGCTAAAGTGGTCACCCCTCCACTTT. Protein product: CASRDTGLKWSPLHF.

This sequence joins TRBV29-1 and TRBJ2-7; TRBD1 is a possible D gene (5 bases). Germline lookup yields CDR1 SQVTM and CDR2 ANQGSEA. There are 12 residues in the CDR3. The germline V and J ends were trimmed by 6 bases and 3 bases, with 12 bases remaining between them. The CDR3 sequence is CSVSGRFYEQYF. The CDR3 nucleotides read TGCAGCGTGTCAGGGCGGTTCTACGAGCAGTACTTC.

This clonotype was detected ten times or more. This chain uses TRBV10-3 with TRBJ2-2; 7 nucleotides agree with TRBD1. V was pared by 4 bases and J by 1 base, with 0 bases of the junction left unmatched. Looked up from germline, CDR1 is ENHRY and CDR2 is SYGVKD. This CDR3 region has 14 residues. In nucleotides, the CDR3 is TGTGCCATCAGTGGGACAGGGAACACCGGGGAGCTGTTTTTT. It is translated as CAISGTGNTGELFF.

The chain is built from TRBV6-1 and TRBJ2-5; D gene uncertain. Germline V gives CDR1 MNHNS, CDR2 SASEGT. The ends were cut back, 7 bases at V and 3 bases at J, with 18 bases in the middle. This CDR3 comprises 15 residues. The CDR3 coding sequence is TGTGCCAGCACGATGGCAGTTTCGGGTAAAGAGACCCAGTACTTC. Protein: CASTMAVSGKETQYF.

This clonotype occurred many times. The chain uses TRBV12-5 and TRBJ1-5; 8 nucleotides agree with TRBD1. With V trimmed by 2 bases and J by 5 bases, 11 bases remained unmatched. CDR3 length equals 17 residues. CDR1 is LGHNT, CDR2 FRNRAP, per germline. The CDR3 here is CASGLSQTGALDQPQHF. The DNA of the CDR3 is TGTGCTAGTGGTTTGTCCCAGACAGGGGCACTCGATCAGCCCCAGCATTTT.

This clonotype occurred many times. The rearrangement links TRBV5-1 to TRBJ1-4; D remains unclear. Germline CDR1 SGHRS, CDR2 YFSETQ. V lost 4 bases, J lost 0 bases, and 10 bases lay in between. The CDR3 length is 15 residues. In DNA form, the CDR3 reads TGCGCCAGCAGCCCGAGGACTGCAACTAATGAAAAACTGTTTTTT. Its protein product is CASSPRTATNEKLFF.

This clonotype was recorded a few times. CDR3 DNA: TGTGCCAGCAGTTCCCCCACGAGACAGCACTATGGCTACACCTTC. Translating gives CASSSPTRQHYGYTF. The chain couples TRBV12-3 or TRBV12-4 to TRBJ1-2, with D possibly matching TRBD1 (5 bases). CDR3 length: 15 residues. Trimming left V 4 bases short and J 3 bases short, with 15 bases between.

The rearrangement links TRBV5-1 to TRBJ2-2; 8 nucleotides align to TRBD1. Germline V gene sequence: CDR1 SGHRS, CDR2 YFSETQ. The CDR3 is made up of 16 amino acids. Unmatched junction bases numbered 7, after V lost 6 bases and J lost 0 bases. CDR3 sequence (DNA): TGCGCCAGCACCCCTCGGACAGGGACGAACACCGGGGAGCTGTTTTTT. Translating gives CASTPRTGTNTGELFF.

V gene TRBV27 combines with J gene TRBJ1-6; D is ambiguous. V was shortened by 7 bases and J by 0 bases, with 10 bases between the two germline ends. The germline gives CDR1 MNHEY, CDR2 SMNVEV (reference sequence). The CDR3 has 15 amino acids. The CDR3 DNA follows: TGTGCCAGCACGCTCTATAGCTCCTATAATTCACCCCTCCACTTT. This codes for CASTLYSSYNSPLHF.

The V and J genes are TRBV14 and TRBJ2-1; 14 bases agree with TRBD2. The CDR3 runs 16 residues. Germline assignment: CDR1 SGHDN and CDR2 FVKESK. Trimming at V came to 4 bases and at J to 10 bases, leaving 9 bases not matched to a gene. In DNA, the CDR3 is TGTGCCAGCAGCCTCCGAGGACTAGCGGGAGGTCGCGAGCAGTTCTTC. It yields the protein CASSLRGLAGGREQFF.

The chain links TRBV20-1 to TRBJ2-5; possible D gene TRBD1, 5 bases. CDR1 and CDR2 from the germline V gene are DFQATT and SNEGSKA (reference sequence). The germline V and J ends were trimmed by 7 bases and 5 bases, with 17 bases remaining between them. The CDR3 contains 13 residues. DNA for the CDR3: TGCAGTGTAACAGGACGGCCCAGGGAGACCCAGTACTTC. Its translation: CSVTGRPRETQYF.

This clonotype was observed a few times. The V gene is TRBV7-2, the J gene TRBJ1-3; TRBD1 matches at 9 bases. J gave up 6 bases and V 5 bases, and 8 bases lay outside the gene matches. CDR3 length: 15 residues. Germline-derived CDR1 and CDR2 are SGHTA and FQGNSA. As DNA, the CDR3 is TGTGCCAGCAGCACCCGGGACAGGGTGCAAAACACCATATATTTT. It is translated as CASSTRDRVQNTIYF. The full variable domain, with the rest looked up from reference TRBV7-2 and TRBJ1-3, is GAGVSQSPSNKVTEKGKDVELRCDPISGHTALYWYRQSLGQGLEFLIYFQGNSAPDKSGLPSDRFSAERTGGSVSTLTIQRTQQEDSAVYLCASSTRDRVQNTIYFGEGSWLTVV.

This clonotype was observed a few times. This chain links TRBV4-1 with TRBJ2-1; D not resolved. Trimming took 4 bases from V and 2 from J, leaving 6 bases between them. This CDR3 region has 13 residues. CDR1 MGHRA and CDR2 YSYEKL come from the germline V gene. CDR3 DNA: TGCGCCAGCAGCCCCACAACCTACAATGAGCAGTTCTTC. Amino acid sequence: CASSPTTYNEQFF.

This clonotype was recorded many times. This sequence joins TRBV12-3 or TRBV12-4 and TRBJ2-3; the match to TRBD1 covers 10 bases. The V segment lost 5 bases and the J segment 4 bases; nucleotides outside the gene matches: 6. There are 15 residues in the CDR3. The DNA for the CDR3 is TGTGCCAGCAGTCCTGGGACAGGGGTTCCAGATACGCAGTATTTT. Translated, it gives CASSPGTGVPDTQYF.

This sequence joins TRBV4-1 and TRBJ1-1; D possibly corresponds to TRBD1 (6 bases). Germline V gene sequence: CDR1 MGHRA, CDR2 YSYEKL. With 4 bases removed from V and 10 bases from J, the gap between germline ends came to 19 bases. This CDR3 spans 14 amino acids. The CDR3 DNA sequence: TGCGCCAGCAGCCCCTCGGACAGCGGTAGGGGAGCTTTCTTT. Its translation is CASSPSDSGRGAFF.